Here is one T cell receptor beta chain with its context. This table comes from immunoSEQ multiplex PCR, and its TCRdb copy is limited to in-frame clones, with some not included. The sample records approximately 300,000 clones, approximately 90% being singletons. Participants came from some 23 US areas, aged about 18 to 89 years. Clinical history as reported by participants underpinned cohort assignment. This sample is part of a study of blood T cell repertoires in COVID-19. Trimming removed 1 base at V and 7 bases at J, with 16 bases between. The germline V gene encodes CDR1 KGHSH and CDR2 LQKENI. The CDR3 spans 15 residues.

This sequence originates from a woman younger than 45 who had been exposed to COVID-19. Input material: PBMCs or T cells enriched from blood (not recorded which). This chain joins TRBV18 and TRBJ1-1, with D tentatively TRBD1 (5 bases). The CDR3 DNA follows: TGTGCCAGCTCACCACAGGGGCCGCCGACCTATGAAGCTTTCTTT. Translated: CASSPQGPPTYEAFF. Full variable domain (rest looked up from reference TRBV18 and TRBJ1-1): NAGVMQNPRHLVRRRGQEARLRCSPMKGHSHVYWYRQLPEEGLKFMVYLQKENIIDESGMPKERFSAEFPKEGPSILRIQQVVRGDSAAYFCASSPQGPPTYEAFFGQGTRLTVV.